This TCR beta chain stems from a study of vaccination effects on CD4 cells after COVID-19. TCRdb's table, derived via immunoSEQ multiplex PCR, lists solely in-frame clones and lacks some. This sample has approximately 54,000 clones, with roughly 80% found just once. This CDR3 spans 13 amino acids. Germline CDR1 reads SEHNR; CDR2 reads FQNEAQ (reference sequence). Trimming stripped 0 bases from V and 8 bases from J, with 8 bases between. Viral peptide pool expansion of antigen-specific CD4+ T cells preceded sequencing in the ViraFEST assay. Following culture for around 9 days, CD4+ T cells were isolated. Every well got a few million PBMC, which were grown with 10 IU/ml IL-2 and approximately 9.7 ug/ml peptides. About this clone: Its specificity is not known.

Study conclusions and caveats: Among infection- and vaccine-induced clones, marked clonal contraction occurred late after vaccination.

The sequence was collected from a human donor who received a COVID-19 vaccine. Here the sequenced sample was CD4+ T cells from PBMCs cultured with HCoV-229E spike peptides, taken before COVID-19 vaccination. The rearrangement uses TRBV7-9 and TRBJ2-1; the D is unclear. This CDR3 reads CASSLAAVDEQFF. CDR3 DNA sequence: TGTGCCAGCAGCTTAGCTGCCGTCGATGAGCAGTTCTTC.